This T cell receptor beta chain was sequenced in a study of cytomegalovirus exposure and HLA in healthy donors (dated by TCRdb to 2017 to 2019). As for the study more broadly: The roughly 650 repertoires of the first cohort and the roughly 120 validation repertoires were produced on the same platform, according to a later analysis. The study aimed to test whether signatures of past pathogen exposure could be identified by cataloging public T cell receptors. In addition to the first cohort of roughly 670 subjects, a separate validation cohort of 120 different subjects was used. To predict cytomegalovirus infection status, the study combined high-throughput TCR immunosequencing, statistical association of individual TCRs with disease status, and machine learning. The study at large found these results: The classifier was reported to diagnose cytomegalovirus status with high specificity and sensitivity in both the original and validation cohorts. A few of the identified cytomegalovirus-associated TCR beta chains were confirmed in vitro to be specific for cytomegalovirus antigens. A total of roughly 160 TCR beta chains were listed by the study as associated with cytomegalovirus. It was suggested by the authors that the approach could potentially be generalized to other disease states and immunological phenotypes. A later analysis had no HLA typing for the validation cohort, so co-occurrence there was scored across all 120 repertoires. While some public TCRs were present in many individuals, most TCR sequences turned up only very rarely across donors. Of the cluster scores, roughly 95% were above 0 in a later analysis, which found that TCRs clustered in the first cohort also tended to co-occur in the 120 validation repertoires.

Preparation of the library involved the immunoSEQ multiplex PCR assay. Regarding the original processing steps: A statistical classification framework was developed to diagnose cytomegalovirus status using the catalog of TCR beta chain sequences. The table was pulled from immuneACCESS by TCRdb, which kept in-frame rearrangements only. Such tables lose some clones; where checked, under half of the loss comes from unresolved V genes, and the rest has no known cause. The V and J calls and clone size were taken over from that table, and D and trimming were inferred from the DNA. The sample profile shows 200,000 to 250,000 clones; 75% to 90% of them were found once. The ten largest clones represent over 13% of the sample. Counted from cysteine to phenylalanine, this CDR3 has 15 amino acids. Only the CDR3 DNA is retained, 45 bases long and in frame from the first base. Relative to germline, V is missing 10 bases and J is missing 1 base, with 10 bases of the junction outside any gene match. In the germline V gene, CDR1 corresponds to SNHLY and CDR2 to FYNNEI.

Notes on this clone: The antigen this receptor binds is unknown. Base qualities are not provided; no much larger clone lies one nucleotide away.

The donors were included in the validation cohort of some 120 subjects, a group kept apart from the roughly 700-subject first cohort. The sequenced sample was PBMCs. This receptor was taken from a woman younger than 45 in good health and CMV-seropositive. This chain is built from TRBV2 and TRBJ2-3, with 8 junctional bases fitting TRBD2. The CDR3 region has the sequence CAIPDSGIGTDTQYF. The DNA reads as follows: TGTGCCATCCCCGATAGCGGGATCGGCACAGATACGCAGTATTTT.